This TCR beta chain stems from a study of CXCR3-negative and CXCR3-positive naive CD8 T cells (dated by TCRdb to about 2019). Background for the entire study: In total, about 135 million TRB reads were obtained, or roughly 1.5 +/- 0.3 million reads per library. The diversity and physicochemical repertoire analyses included around 10 donors pooled from two independent experiments. Naive subsets from about 5 donors and memory cells from 3 donors were included in the TRBV-TRBJ cluster analysis. General study outcomes and caveats: TRB CDR3s from CXCR3-positive naive cells showed higher hydrophobicity (lower Kidera factor 4), lower energy, and higher strength and volume indices than CXCR3-negative naive cells. Naive CXCR3-negative and CXCR3-positive cells from the same donor showed similar TRBV-TRBJ usage, whereas memory cells showed distinct patterns. Because CXCR3 expression was partially decreased after cryopreservation, freshly isolated PBMCs were used for most assays. Because surface CD5, which is linked to self-reactivity in mice, was comparable between the naive subsets, TCR interaction strength was also inferred from TRB CDR3 physicochemical properties. Both naive subsets had comparably high repertoire diversity, while memory CD8+ T cells had much lower repertoire diversity.

The CDR3, cysteine through phenylalanine, is 16 amino acids long. The DNA is unrecorded. Each CD8+ T cell subset was flow-sorted in triplicate, and a few hundred thousand cells per subset were placed directly into RLT lysis buffer. To exclude memory contaminants, naive CD8+ T cells were stringently defined as CD45RO-CCR7+CD27+CD95-. Peripheral blood mononuclear cells were isolated from buffy coats by standard density gradient centrifugation. Naive CXCR3-negative and CXCR3-positive CD8+ T cells were flow-sorted using a FACSAria III. Total RNA was extracted from sorted cells with an RNeasy Mini Kit. As regards this clonotype: Its antigen remains unidentified.

Sequencer: NextSeq 550. The Human TCR Profiling Kit (MiLaboratory) was used to prepare UMI-labeled 5' RACE TRB cDNA libraries. The full amount of extracted RNA was used for cDNA synthesis, and the full amount of resulting cDNA was used for PCR amplification. The libraries were made side by side, with each library going through the same number of PCR cycles. As for the authors' bioinformatics: About 53,000 +/- 9,400 unique UMI-labeled TRB cDNA molecules per library were extracted with MIGEC and MiXCR, with at least two reads per UMI required. On average, about 40,000 +/- 10,000 functional in-frame TRB CDR3 nucleotide clonotypes lacking stop codons were found per library. After each sample was downsampled to 5000 UMI-labeled TRB molecules, VDJtools was used to calculate diversity metrics such as normalized Shannon-Wiener and Chao1. VDJtools was used to calculate clonotype-size-weighted physicochemical properties of the central five CDR3 residues, namely interaction energy, strength, volume and Kidera factor 4. With the reads reprocessed by TCRdb, a single entry stands for each CDR3 protein sequence and no DNA is reported. These V and J calls originate from TCRdb's pipeline instead of the authors' own analysis. This sample's table contains nearly 90,000 distinct CDR3 sequences. Less than 1% of the sample is in the top ten clones.

The sequencing input was naive CXCR3+ CD8+ T cells from blood. The cell subset or site label, as the study defines it: CD45RO-CCR7+CD27+CD95- naive CD8+ T cells expressing CXCR3 (TNR3+). The chain uses TRBV12-3 or TRBV12-4 and TRBJ2-3; TCRdb indicates TRBD1, and absent DNA this call remains unverified. This clonotype originated in a human donor in good health. Some clones in this sample may be carry-over from other donors' samples. The CDR3 corresponds to CASRRDRGRSTDTQYF.